The text below deals with one T cell receptor (beta chain). Repertoires were generated with immunoSEQ multiplex PCR, while TCRdb's copy carries only in-frame clones and drops some. Of 100,000 to 150,000 clones in the sample, roughly nine tenths were seen once. This sample is part of a study of T cells in localized non-small cell lung cancer. This CDR3 region has 15 residues. Trimming stripped 1 base from V and 0 bases from J, with 8 bases between. From germline, CDR1 is MNHEY and CDR2 SVGAGI. The chain uses TRBV6-5 and TRBJ2-3; D unclear. This specimen consisted of peripheral blood, obtained before any cancer treatment. The receptor's source is a female donor of 60 years or more with stage I lung adenocarcinoma. CDR3 nucleotides: TGTGCCAGCAGTTACTTCCGCGGCAGCACAGATACGCAGTATTTT. Translation: CASSYFRGSTDTQYF.